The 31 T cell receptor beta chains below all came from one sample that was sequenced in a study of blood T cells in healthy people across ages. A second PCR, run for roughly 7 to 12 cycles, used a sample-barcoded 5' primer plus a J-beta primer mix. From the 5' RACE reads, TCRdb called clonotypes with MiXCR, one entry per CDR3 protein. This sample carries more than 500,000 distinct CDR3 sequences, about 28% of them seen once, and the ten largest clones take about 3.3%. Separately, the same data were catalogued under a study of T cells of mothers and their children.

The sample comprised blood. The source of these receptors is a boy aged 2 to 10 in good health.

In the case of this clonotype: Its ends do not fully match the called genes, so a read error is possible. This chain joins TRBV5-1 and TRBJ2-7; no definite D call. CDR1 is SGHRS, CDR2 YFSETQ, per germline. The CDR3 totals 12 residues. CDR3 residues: CAGSFQGVEQYF. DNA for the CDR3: TGCGCCGGCAGCTTTCAAGGTGTCGAGCAGTACTTC.

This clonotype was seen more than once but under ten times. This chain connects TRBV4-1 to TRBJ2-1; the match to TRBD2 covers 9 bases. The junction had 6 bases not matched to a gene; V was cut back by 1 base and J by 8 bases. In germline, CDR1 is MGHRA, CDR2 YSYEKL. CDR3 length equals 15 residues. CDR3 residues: CASSQVAGASDEQFF. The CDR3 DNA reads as TGCGCCAGCAGCCAAGTAGCGGGAGCGTCGGATGAGCAGTTCTTC.

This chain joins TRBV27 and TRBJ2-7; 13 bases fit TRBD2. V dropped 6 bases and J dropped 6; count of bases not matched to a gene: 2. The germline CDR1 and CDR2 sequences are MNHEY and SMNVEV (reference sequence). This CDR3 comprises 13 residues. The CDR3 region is CASRLAGGVEQYF. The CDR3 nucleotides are TGTGCCAGCAGACTAGCGGGAGGGGTCGAGCAGTACTTC.

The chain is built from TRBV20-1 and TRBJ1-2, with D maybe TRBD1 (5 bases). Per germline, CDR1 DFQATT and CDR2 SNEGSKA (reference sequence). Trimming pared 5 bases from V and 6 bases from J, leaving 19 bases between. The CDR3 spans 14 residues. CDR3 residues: CSAPTGGSLNGYTF. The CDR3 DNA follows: TGCAGTGCTCCCACAGGAGGATCTTTAAATGGCTACACCTTC.

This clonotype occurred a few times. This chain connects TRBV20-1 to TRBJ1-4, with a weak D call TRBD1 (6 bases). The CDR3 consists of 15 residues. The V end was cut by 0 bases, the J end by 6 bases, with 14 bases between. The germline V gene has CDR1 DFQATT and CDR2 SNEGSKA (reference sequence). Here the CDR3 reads CSARDIWGADEKLFF. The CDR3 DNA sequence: TGCAGTGCTAGAGATATATGGGGGGCTGATGAAAAACTGTTTTTT.

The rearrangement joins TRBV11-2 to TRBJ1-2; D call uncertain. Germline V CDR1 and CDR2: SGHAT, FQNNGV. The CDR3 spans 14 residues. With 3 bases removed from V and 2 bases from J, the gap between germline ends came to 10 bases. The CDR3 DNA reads TGTGCCAGCAGCTTGTTAGTGGGAAACTATGGCTACACCTTC. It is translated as CASSLLVGNYGYTF.

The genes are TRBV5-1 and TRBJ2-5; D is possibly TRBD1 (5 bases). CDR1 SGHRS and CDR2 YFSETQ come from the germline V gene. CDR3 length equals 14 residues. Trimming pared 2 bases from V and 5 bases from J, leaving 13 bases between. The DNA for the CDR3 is TGCGCCAGCAGCTTAGACAGAAATGGTGAGACCCAGTACTTC. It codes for CASSLDRNGETQYF.

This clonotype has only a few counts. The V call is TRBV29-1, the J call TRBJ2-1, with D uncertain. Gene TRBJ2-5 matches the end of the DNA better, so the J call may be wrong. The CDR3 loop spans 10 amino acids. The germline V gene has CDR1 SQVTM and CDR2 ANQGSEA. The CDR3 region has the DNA TGCAGCGTTGAAGGCGGGACCCAGTACTTC. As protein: CSVEGGTQYF.

CDR3 nucleotides: TGCGCCAGCAGCCAAGTGGTCGGGCCATCGAGGGTGGCCAAAAACATTCAGTACTTC. It is translated as CASSQVVGPSRVAKNIQYF. The genes are TRBV4-3 and TRBJ2-4; perhaps TRBD2 as D (5 bases). The germline V gene has CDR1 LGHNA and CDR2 YSLEER. The CDR3 is 19 amino acids. V lost 1 base and J lost 1, with 20 bases in between.

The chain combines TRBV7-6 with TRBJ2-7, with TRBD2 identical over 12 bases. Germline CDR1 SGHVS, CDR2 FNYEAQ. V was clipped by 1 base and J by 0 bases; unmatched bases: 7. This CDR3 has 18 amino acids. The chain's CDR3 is CASSLGGLAGWSSYEQYF. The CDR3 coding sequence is TGTGCCAGCAGCTTAGGGGGACTAGCGGGCTGGAGCTCCTACGAGCAGTACTTC.

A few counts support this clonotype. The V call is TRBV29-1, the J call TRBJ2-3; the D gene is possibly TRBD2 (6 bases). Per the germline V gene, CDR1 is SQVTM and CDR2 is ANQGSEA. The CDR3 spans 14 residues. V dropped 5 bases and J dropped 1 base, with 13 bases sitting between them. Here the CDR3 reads CSVSGGARTDTQYF. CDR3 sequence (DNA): TGCAGCGTTTCGGGCGGGGCACGCACAGATACGCAGTATTTT.

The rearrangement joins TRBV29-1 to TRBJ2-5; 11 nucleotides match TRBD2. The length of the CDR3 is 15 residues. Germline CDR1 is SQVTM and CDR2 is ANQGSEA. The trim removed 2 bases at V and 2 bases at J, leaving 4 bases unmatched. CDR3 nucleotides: TGCAGCGTTGAAAGCCCTAGCGGGGGGCAAGAGACCCAGTACTTC. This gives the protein CSVESPSGGQETQYF.

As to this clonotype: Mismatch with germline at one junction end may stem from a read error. Written as DNA, the CDR3 is TGTGCCAGCAGTCTACAGGGGATACAAGAGACTCAGTACTTC. Its translation is CASSLQGIQETQYF. The chain uses TRBV25-1 and TRBJ2-5; TRBD1 agrees at 7 bases. Germline CDR1 MGHDK, CDR2 SYGVNS. The CDR3 consists of 14 residues.

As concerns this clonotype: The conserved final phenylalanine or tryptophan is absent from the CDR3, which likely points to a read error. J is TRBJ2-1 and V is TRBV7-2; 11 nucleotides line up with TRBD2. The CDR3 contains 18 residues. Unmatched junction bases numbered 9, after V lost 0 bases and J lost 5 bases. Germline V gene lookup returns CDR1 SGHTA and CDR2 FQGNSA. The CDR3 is CASSLADFTSGRHNEQFL. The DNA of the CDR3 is TGTGCCAGCAGCTTAGCGGATTTTACTAGCGGGAGACACAATGAGCAGTTCTTA.

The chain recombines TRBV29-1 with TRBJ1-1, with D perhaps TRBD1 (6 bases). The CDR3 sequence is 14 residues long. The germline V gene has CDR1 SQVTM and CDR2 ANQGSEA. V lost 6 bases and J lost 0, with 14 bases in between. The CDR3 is CSVERGGVNTEAFF. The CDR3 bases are TGCAGCGTCGAAAGGGGGGGAGTGAACACTGAAGCTTTCTTT. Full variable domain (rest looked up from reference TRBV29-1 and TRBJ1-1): SAVISQKPSRDICQRGTSLTIQCQVDSQVTMMFWYRQQPGQSLTLIATANQGSEATYESGFVIDKFPISRPNLTFSTLTVSNMSPEDSSIYLCSVERGGVNTEAFFGQGTRLTVV.

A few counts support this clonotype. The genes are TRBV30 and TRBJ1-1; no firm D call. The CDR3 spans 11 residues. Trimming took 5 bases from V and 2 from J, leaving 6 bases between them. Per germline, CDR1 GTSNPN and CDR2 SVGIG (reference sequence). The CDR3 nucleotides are TGTGCCTGGTCCAGAAACACTGAAGCTTTCTTT. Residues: CAWSRNTEAFF. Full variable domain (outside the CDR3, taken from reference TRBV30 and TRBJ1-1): SQTIHQWPATLVQPVGSPLSLECTVEGTSNPNLYWYRQAAGRGLQLLFYSVGIGQISSEVPQNLSASRPQDRQFILSSKKLLLSDSGFYLCAWSRNTEAFFGQGTRLTVV.

CDR3 nucleotides: TGTGCCACGCAGGGCCATGGGGGGCCATTCGACAATGAGCAGTTCTTC. This translates into CATQGHGGPFDNEQFF. The chain links TRBV7-9 to TRBJ2-5; D tentatively fits TRBD1 or TRBD2 (6 bases each). The J call is in doubt because the DNA end fits TRBJ2-1 better. This CDR3 spans 16 amino acids. Looked up from germline, CDR1 is SEHNR and CDR2 is FQNEAQ (reference sequence).

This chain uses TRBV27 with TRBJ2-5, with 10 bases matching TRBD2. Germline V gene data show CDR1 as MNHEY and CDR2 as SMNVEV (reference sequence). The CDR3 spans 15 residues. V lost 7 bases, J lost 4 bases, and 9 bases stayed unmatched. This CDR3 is CASKASGSPLETQYF. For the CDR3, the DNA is TGTGCCAGCAAAGCTAGCGGGAGCCCCCTAGAGACCCAGTACTTC.

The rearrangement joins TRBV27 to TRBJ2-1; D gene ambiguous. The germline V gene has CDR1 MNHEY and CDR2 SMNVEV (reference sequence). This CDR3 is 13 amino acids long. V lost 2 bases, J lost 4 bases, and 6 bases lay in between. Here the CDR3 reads CASSLTRYNEQFF. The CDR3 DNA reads TGTGCCAGCAGTTTAACCCGATACAATGAGCAGTTCTTC.

CDR3: CASGLVIGGSYEQYF. CDR3 sequence (DNA): TGTGCTAGTGGTTTGGTAATTGGGGGGTCCTACGAGCAGTACTTC. This chain links TRBV12-5 with TRBJ2-7; D possibly corresponds to TRBD2 (6 bases). This CDR3 has 15 residues. Trimming pared 0 bases from V and 1 base from J, leaving 10 bases between. The V gene's germline CDR1 is LGHNT and CDR2 FRNRAP.

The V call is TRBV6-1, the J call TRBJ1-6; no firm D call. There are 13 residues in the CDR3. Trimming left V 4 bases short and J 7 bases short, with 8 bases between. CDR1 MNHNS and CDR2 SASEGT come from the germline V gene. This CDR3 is CASSGVGNSPLHF. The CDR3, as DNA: TGTGCCAGCAGTGGAGTAGGGAATTCACCCCTCCACTTT.

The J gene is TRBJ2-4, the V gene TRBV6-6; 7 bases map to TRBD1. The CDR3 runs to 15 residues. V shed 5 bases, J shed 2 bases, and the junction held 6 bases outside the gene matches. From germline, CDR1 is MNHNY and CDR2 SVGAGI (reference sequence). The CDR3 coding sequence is TGTGCCAGCAGTCCAACAGGGGAAACCAAAAACATTCAGTACTTC. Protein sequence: CASSPTGETKNIQYF.

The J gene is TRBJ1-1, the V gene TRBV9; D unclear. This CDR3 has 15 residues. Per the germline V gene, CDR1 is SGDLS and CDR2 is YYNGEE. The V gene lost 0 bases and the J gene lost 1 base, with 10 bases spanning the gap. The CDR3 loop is CASSVDPAPNTEAFF. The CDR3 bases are TGTGCCAGCAGCGTAGACCCAGCCCCGAACACTGAAGCTTTCTTT.

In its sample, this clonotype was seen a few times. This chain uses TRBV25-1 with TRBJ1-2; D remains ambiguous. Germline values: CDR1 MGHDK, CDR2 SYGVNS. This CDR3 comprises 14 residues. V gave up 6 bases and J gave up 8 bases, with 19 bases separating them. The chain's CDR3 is CASSPDVVVGGYTF. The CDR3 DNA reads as TGTGCCAGCAGCCCTGACGTGGTCGTGGGCGGCTACACCTTC.

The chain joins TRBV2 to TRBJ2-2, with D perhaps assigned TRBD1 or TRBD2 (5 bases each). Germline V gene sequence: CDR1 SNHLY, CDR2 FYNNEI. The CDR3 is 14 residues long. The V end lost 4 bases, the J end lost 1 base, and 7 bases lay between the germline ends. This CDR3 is CASSGGRNTGELFF. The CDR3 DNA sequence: TGTGCCAGCAGTGGGGGACGGAACACCGGGGAGCTGTTTTTT.

The CDR3 sequence: CASSQQAVVVGSQETQYF. The CDR3 DNA is TGCGCCAGCAGCCAACAAGCGGTAGTAGTGGGGAGTCAAGAGACCCAGTACTTC. The chain has TRBV4-3 and TRBJ2-5; possible D gene TRBD2, 5 bases. V shed 2 bases and J shed 2 bases, with 21 bases lying between them. This CDR3 contains 18 residues. Per germline, CDR1 LGHNA and CDR2 YSLEER.

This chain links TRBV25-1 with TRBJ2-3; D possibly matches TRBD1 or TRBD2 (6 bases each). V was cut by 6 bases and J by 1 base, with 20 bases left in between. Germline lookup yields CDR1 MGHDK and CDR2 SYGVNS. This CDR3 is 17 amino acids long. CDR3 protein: CASSHRGRGTGTDTQYF. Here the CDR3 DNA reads TGTGCCAGCAGCCACCGGGGGCGGGGAACGGGCACAGATACGCAGTATTTT. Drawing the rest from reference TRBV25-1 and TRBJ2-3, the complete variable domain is EADIYQTPRYLVIGTGKKITLECSQTMGHDKMYWYQQDPGMELHLIHYSYGVNSTEKGDLSSESTVSRIRTEHFPLTLESARPSHTSQYLCASSHRGRGTGTDTQYFGPGTRLTVL.

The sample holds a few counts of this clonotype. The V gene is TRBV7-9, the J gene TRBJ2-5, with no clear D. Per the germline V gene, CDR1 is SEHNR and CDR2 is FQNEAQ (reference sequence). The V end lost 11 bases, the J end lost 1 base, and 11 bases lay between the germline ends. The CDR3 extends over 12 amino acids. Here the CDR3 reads CAVRVGQETQYF. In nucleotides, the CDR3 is TGTGCCGTCCGGGTAGGCCAAGAGACCCAGTACTTC.

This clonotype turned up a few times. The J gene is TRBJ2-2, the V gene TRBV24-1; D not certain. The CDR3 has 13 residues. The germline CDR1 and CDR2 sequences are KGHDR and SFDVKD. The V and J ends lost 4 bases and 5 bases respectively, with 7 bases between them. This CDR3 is CATSEGPTGELFF. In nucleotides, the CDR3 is TGTGCCACCAGTGAAGGCCCAACCGGGGAGCTGTTTTTT.

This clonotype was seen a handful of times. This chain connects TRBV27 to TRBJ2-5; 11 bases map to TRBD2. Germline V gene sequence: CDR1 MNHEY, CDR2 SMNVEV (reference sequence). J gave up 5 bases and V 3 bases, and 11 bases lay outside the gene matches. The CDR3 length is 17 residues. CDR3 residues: CASSFSSGRARGETQYF. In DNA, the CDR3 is TGTGCCAGCAGTTTTAGTAGCGGGAGGGCCCGGGGGGAGACCCAGTACTTC.

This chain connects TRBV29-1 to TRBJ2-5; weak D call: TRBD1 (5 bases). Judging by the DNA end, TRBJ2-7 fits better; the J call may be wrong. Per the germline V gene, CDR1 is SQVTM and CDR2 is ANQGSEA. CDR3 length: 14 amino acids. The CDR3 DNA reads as TGCAGCGTTGAATCCCAAGGGGAAACCTACGAGCAGTACTTC. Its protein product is CSVESQGETYEQYF.